This T cell receptor beta chain was documented in a study of control samples from healthy donors and cancer patients (dated by TCRdb to between 2020 and 2021). This clone was counted ten times or more. Its target antigen remains unknown. No clone much larger than this one lies a single base away; base qualities are absent. The library was prepared using the immunoSEQ multiplex PCR assay. Entries here come from immuneACCESS through TCRdb and include only in-frame sequences with V and J called. Some clones fail to appear in such tables; in the studies checked, an unresolved V gene covers under half of the shortfall, and the cause of the remainder is unknown. The sample table contains about 89,000 clones; only one count was recorded for roughly nine tenths of them. The top ten constitute around 20% of the sample. The germline V gene (reference sequence) provides CDR1 SSHAT and CDR2 FNYEAQ. The CDR3 measures 17 amino acids from cysteine to phenylalanine. The only DNA kept is the CDR3, 51 bases in frame from the first base. After removal of 2 bases from V and 0 bases from J, the junction retains 7 bases not matched to a gene.

The TCR comes from a man aged 25-45 years in good health. The chain is assembled from TRBV7-7 and TRBJ2-3, with 8 bases matching TRBD2. The specimen was blood. The sequenced DNA is TGTGCCAGCAGCTTACGGCGGGGGGAGGGGAGCACAGATACGCAGTATTTT. Translated, this is CASSLRRGEGSTDTQYF.